The 27 T cell receptor beta chains presented below share a single source sample, sequenced in a study of shared clonotypes between healthy human individuals. Only in-frame clones appear in the TCRdb table, and some are missing; sequencing was by immunoSEQ multiplex PCR. The sample lists 1.6 million or so clones, approximately 98.5% occurring once. The material sequenced was naive CD4+ T cells sorted from blood. Subset denoted: CD45RA+ positively selected. These receptor sequences come from a man aged 25-45 years in good health.

The chain links TRBV18 to TRBJ1-4, with TRBD1 identical over 8 bases. The junction had 9 bases not matched to a gene; V was cut back by 2 bases and J by 4 bases. The CDR3 spans 17 residues. Germline V CDR1 and CDR2: KGHSH, LQKENI. CDR3 in DNA: TGTGCCAGCTCACCATGGGCAGGGGGCTCCGATAATGAAAAACTGTTTTTT. Its protein product is CASSPWAGGSDNEKLFF.

CDR3 in DNA: TGTGCCAGCAGTCCAGAAACTAGCAATCAGCCCCAGCATTTT. It encodes CASSPETSNQPQHF. J is TRBJ1-5 and V is TRBV27; D gene uncertain. The germline gives CDR1 MNHEY, CDR2 SMNVEV (reference sequence). The CDR3 covers 14 residues. The V end was cut by 5 bases, the J end by 0 bases, with 8 bases between.

CDR3 region: CASSLGQGTSGRAGSSYNEQFF. The CDR3 DNA follows: TGTGCCAGCAGCCTCGGACAGGGAACTAGCGGGAGGGCCGGTTCCTCCTACAATGAGCAGTTCTTC. The V gene is TRBV14, the J gene TRBJ2-1, with 13 bases lining up with TRBD2. There are 22 residues in the CDR3. Germline loops: CDR1 SGHDN, CDR2 FVKESK. V lost 4 bases, J lost 0 bases, and 18 bases stayed unmatched.

The rearrangement joins TRBV7-9 to TRBJ2-7; D is unresolved. Trimming left V 1 base short and J 7 bases short, with 14 bases between. Germline CDR1 is SEHNR and CDR2 is FQNEAQ (reference sequence). This CDR3 contains 14 residues. The CDR3: CASSLGGLGWEQYF. In DNA form, the CDR3 reads TGTGCCAGCAGCTTAGGAGGATTAGGTTGGGAGCAGTACTTC.

The chain is built from TRBV5-1 and TRBJ1-2; D call uncertain. From germline, CDR1 is SGHRS and CDR2 YFSETQ. This CDR3 is built from 13 residues. Trimming shortened V by 0 bases and J by 3 bases, and 6 bases separated the two germline ends. The CDR3 protein is CASSLDSHYGYTF. The CDR3 nucleotides read TGCGCCAGCAGCTTGGACAGCCACTATGGCTACACCTTC.

The chain combines TRBV18 with TRBJ2-7, with 7 bases lining up with TRBD1. Germline CDR1 is KGHSH and CDR2 is LQKENI. The length of the CDR3 is 15 residues. V lost 0 bases, J lost 5 bases, and 7 bases stayed unmatched. CDR3 loop: CASSPPRTGWDEQYF. The DNA for the CDR3 is TGTGCCAGCTCACCACCAAGGACAGGCTGGGACGAGCAGTACTTC.

The CDR3 spells CASIQLGLAGDEQFF. CDR3 coding DNA: TGTGCCAGCATCCAACTGGGACTAGCGGGAGATGAGCAGTTCTTC. The chain uses TRBV7-2 and TRBJ2-1, with TRBD2 matching 14 bases. There are 15 residues in the CDR3. From germline, CDR1 is SGHTA and CDR2 FQGNSA. V lost 7 bases and J lost 8; bases outside the gene matches: 7.

V usage is TRBV7-2 and J usage is TRBJ2-1, with TRBD2 identical over 7 bases. The CDR3 loop spans 16 amino acids. Per the germline V gene, CDR1 is SGHTA and CDR2 is FQGNSA. The V segment lost 5 bases and the J segment 8 bases; nucleotides outside the gene matches: 15. The CDR3 spells CASSAWRGMRYDEQFF. The CDR3 DNA reads as TGTGCCAGCAGCGCTTGGCGGGGGATGAGATACGATGAGCAGTTCTTC.

CDR3 coding DNA: TGTGCCAGCTCACAGGACAGGGGGGCAGAAGCTTTCTTT. Translation: CASSQDRGAEAFF. This chain connects TRBV18 to TRBJ1-1; TRBD1 agrees at 10 bases. The CDR3 runs to 13 residues. V gave up 4 bases and J gave up 8 bases; unmatched junction bases: 4. Germline assignment: CDR1 KGHSH and CDR2 LQKENI.

The V and J genes are TRBV6-5 and TRBJ2-7; TRBD1 or TRBD2 may be the D gene (5 bases each). V dropped 5 bases and J dropped 0 bases, with 11 bases sitting between them. Germline V lookup: CDR1 MNHEY, CDR2 SVGAGI. This CDR3 spans 14 amino acids. The DNA of the CDR3 is TGTGCCAGCAGTCAACGGGACCGCTCCTACGAGCAGTACTTC. Encoded protein: CASSQRDRSYEQYF.

This chain connects TRBV7-7 to TRBJ2-7; D gene uncertain. Trimming left V 5 bases short and J 3 bases short, with 20 bases between. Per the germline V gene, CDR1 is SSHAT and CDR2 is FNYEAQ (reference sequence). The CDR3 has 16 residues. The CDR3 is CASSPSPGRRNYEQYF. The CDR3 coding sequence is TGTGCCAGCAGCCCATCCCCCGGGCGGAGAAACTACGAGCAGTACTTC.

A remark on this clone: This CDR3 is also generated by other DNA sequences in the sample. The rearrangement uses TRBV18 and TRBJ2-2, with D uncertain. V lost 1 base to trimming and J lost 6 bases, with 6 bases between them. The CDR3 consists of 13 residues. Per the germline V gene, CDR1 is KGHSH and CDR2 is LQKENI. The CDR3 spells CASSPRGAGELFF. CDR3 sequence (DNA): TGTGCCAGCTCACCACGAGGAGCCGGGGAGCTGTTTTTT.

The V and J genes are TRBV5-1 and TRBJ2-2; 8 bases align to TRBD2. Per the germline V gene, CDR1 is SGHRS and CDR2 is YFSETQ. V dropped 3 bases and J dropped 0; count of bases not matched to a gene: 7. The CDR3 runs 17 residues. The CDR3 nucleotides are TGCGCCAGCAGCTACTCGCCGGGACTAGCGAACACCGGGGAGCTGTTTTTT. It codes for CASSYSPGLANTGELFF.

This clone was detected once. V usage is TRBV7-9 and J usage is TRBJ2-1; maybe TRBD2 (5 bases). The germline CDR1 and CDR2 sequences are SEHNR and FQNEAQ (reference sequence). With 0 bases removed from V and 7 bases from J, the gap between germline ends came to 13 bases. CDR3 length: 15 amino acids. The CDR3, as DNA: TGTGCCAGCAGCTTAGCGGGAGCTCTTCGTAATGAGCAGTTCTTC. Translated, it gives CASSLAGALRNEQFF.

This chain joins TRBV5-1 and TRBJ2-5; D unclear. CDR3 length: 15 residues. The germline gives CDR1 SGHRS, CDR2 YFSETQ. Trimming took 2 bases from V and 3 from J, leaving 14 bases between them. CDR3 DNA sequence: TGCGCCAGCAGCTTTGCTTGGGGAAACGAAGAGACCCAGTACTTC. Translating it yields CASSFAWGNEETQYF.

V and J are TRBV15 and TRBJ2-1; D might be TRBD1 or TRBD2, each matching 5 bases. V lost 0 bases and J 7 bases, leaving 16 bases between the germline ends. In germline, CDR1 is LNHNV, CDR2 YYDKDF (reference sequence). This CDR3 has 16 amino acids. CDR3 nucleotides: TGTGCCACCAGCAGAGATCGTGGGGGAACTCGGAATGAGCAGTTCTTC. It codes for CATSRDRGGTRNEQFF.

This chain joins TRBV6-1 and TRBJ1-5, with TRBD1 as a possible D gene (5 bases). Germline V gene lookup returns CDR1 MNHNS and CDR2 SASEGT. The ends were cut back, 6 bases at V and 5 bases at J, with 17 bases in the middle. The CDR3 runs 15 residues. The CDR3 reads CASRGRLGGHQPQHF. The CDR3 nucleotides are TGTGCCAGCAGGGGGAGACTGGGGGGTCATCAGCCCCAGCATTTT.

The chain carries TRBV19 and TRBJ2-7; the D gene is possibly TRBD2 (5 bases). The CDR3 has 13 residues. Looked up from germline, CDR1 is LNHDA and CDR2 is SQIVND (reference sequence). The V end was cut by 4 bases, the J end by 3 bases, with 10 bases between. The CDR3 loop is CASSTGADYEQYF. The CDR3 bases are TGTGCCAGTAGTACCGGAGCGGACTACGAGCAGTACTTC.

CDR3 sequence reads: CSGGTADGYTF. For the CDR3, the DNA is TGCAGCGGCGGGACAGCCGATGGCTACACCTTC. The chain recombines TRBV29-1 with TRBJ1-2; TRBD1 matches at 7 bases. The germline gives CDR1 SQVTM, CDR2 ANQGSEA. The CDR3 sequence is 11 residues long. V was clipped by 7 bases and J by 6 bases; unmatched bases: 5.

This clone was detected once. The rearrangement joins TRBV5-1 to TRBJ2-1, with D possibly being TRBD2 (6 bases). Germline V CDR1 and CDR2: SGHRS, YFSETQ. CDR3 length equals 17 residues. V was cut by 0 bases and J by 4 bases, with 17 bases left in between. The CDR3 DNA sequence: TGCGCCAGCAGCTTGGAGGGTCGCGGGATAAGGTACAATGAGCAGTTCTTC. Its protein product is CASSLEGRGIRYNEQFF.

V and J are TRBV11-2 and TRBJ2-7; D may correspond to TRBD1 or TRBD2 (5 bases each). Germline lookup yields CDR1 SGHAT and CDR2 FQNNGV. There are 15 residues in the CDR3. V shed 6 bases and J shed 10 bases, with 25 bases lying between them. In DNA, the CDR3 is TGTGCCAGCAGGAAACCGGGCCGAGGGACGCAACTCCAGTACTTC. It codes for CASRKPGRGTQLQYF.

This clone was observed once. V usage is TRBV27 and J usage is TRBJ1-5; no firm D call. Germline V gene data show CDR1 as MNHEY and CDR2 as SMNVEV (reference sequence). This CDR3 comprises 15 residues. The germline V and J ends were trimmed by 5 bases and 0 bases, with 11 bases remaining between them. CDR3 in amino acids: CASSTDGFSNQPQHF. Written as DNA, the CDR3 is TGTGCCAGCAGTACCGACGGATTTAGCAATCAGCCCCAGCATTTT.

The chain carries TRBV5-6 and TRBJ2-2; D is unresolved. V was pared by 3 bases and J by 1 base, with 10 bases between. Germline V lookup: CDR1 SGHDT, CDR2 YYEEEE. The CDR3 extends over 15 amino acids. The CDR3 here is CASSWVRLNTGELFF. DNA for the CDR3: TGTGCCAGCAGCTGGGTGAGGCTGAACACCGGGGAGCTGTTTTTT.

This chain uses TRBV7-2 with TRBJ2-7, with TRBD2 as a possible D gene (6 bases). This CDR3 comprises 14 residues. CDR1 is SGHTA, CDR2 FQGNSA, per germline. The V end was cut by 2 bases, the J end by 6 bases, with 14 bases between. DNA of the CDR3: TGTGCCAGCAGCTTAACGGCGGGGTTCGGCGAGCAGTACTTC. Translating gives CASSLTAGFGEQYF.

This sequence joins TRBV27 and TRBJ2-3; no clear D gene. The germline CDR1 and CDR2 sequences are MNHEY and SMNVEV (reference sequence). This CDR3 spans 13 amino acids. V shed 6 bases and J shed 0 bases, with 7 bases lying between them. The CDR3 here is CASRAASTDTQYF. The CDR3 coding sequence is TGTGCCAGCAGGGCCGCTAGCACAGATACGCAGTATTTT.

Of note for this clone: Other DNA sequences from this sample encode an identical CDR3 as well. This chain connects TRBV6-1 to TRBJ2-7, with 7 bases that match TRBD2. Germline-derived CDR1 and CDR2 are MNHNS and SASEGT. The junction had 1 base not matched to a gene; V was cut back by 1 base and J by 1 base. The CDR3 is 14 residues long. The CDR3 spells CASSEERGSYEQYF. CDR3 nucleotide sequence: TGTGCCAGCAGTGAAGAGCGGGGATCCTACGAGCAGTACTTC.

J is TRBJ2-7 and V is TRBV18; 7 positions match TRBD1. CDR1 is KGHSH and CDR2 is LQKENI in the germline V gene. Trimming cost V 1 base and J 2 bases; bases outside gene matches: 8. This CDR3 spans 16 amino acids. The CDR3 nucleotides are TGTGCCAGCTCACCACTTTCGCGACAGGGAACCTACGAGCAGTACTTC. Amino acids: CASSPLSRQGTYEQYF.